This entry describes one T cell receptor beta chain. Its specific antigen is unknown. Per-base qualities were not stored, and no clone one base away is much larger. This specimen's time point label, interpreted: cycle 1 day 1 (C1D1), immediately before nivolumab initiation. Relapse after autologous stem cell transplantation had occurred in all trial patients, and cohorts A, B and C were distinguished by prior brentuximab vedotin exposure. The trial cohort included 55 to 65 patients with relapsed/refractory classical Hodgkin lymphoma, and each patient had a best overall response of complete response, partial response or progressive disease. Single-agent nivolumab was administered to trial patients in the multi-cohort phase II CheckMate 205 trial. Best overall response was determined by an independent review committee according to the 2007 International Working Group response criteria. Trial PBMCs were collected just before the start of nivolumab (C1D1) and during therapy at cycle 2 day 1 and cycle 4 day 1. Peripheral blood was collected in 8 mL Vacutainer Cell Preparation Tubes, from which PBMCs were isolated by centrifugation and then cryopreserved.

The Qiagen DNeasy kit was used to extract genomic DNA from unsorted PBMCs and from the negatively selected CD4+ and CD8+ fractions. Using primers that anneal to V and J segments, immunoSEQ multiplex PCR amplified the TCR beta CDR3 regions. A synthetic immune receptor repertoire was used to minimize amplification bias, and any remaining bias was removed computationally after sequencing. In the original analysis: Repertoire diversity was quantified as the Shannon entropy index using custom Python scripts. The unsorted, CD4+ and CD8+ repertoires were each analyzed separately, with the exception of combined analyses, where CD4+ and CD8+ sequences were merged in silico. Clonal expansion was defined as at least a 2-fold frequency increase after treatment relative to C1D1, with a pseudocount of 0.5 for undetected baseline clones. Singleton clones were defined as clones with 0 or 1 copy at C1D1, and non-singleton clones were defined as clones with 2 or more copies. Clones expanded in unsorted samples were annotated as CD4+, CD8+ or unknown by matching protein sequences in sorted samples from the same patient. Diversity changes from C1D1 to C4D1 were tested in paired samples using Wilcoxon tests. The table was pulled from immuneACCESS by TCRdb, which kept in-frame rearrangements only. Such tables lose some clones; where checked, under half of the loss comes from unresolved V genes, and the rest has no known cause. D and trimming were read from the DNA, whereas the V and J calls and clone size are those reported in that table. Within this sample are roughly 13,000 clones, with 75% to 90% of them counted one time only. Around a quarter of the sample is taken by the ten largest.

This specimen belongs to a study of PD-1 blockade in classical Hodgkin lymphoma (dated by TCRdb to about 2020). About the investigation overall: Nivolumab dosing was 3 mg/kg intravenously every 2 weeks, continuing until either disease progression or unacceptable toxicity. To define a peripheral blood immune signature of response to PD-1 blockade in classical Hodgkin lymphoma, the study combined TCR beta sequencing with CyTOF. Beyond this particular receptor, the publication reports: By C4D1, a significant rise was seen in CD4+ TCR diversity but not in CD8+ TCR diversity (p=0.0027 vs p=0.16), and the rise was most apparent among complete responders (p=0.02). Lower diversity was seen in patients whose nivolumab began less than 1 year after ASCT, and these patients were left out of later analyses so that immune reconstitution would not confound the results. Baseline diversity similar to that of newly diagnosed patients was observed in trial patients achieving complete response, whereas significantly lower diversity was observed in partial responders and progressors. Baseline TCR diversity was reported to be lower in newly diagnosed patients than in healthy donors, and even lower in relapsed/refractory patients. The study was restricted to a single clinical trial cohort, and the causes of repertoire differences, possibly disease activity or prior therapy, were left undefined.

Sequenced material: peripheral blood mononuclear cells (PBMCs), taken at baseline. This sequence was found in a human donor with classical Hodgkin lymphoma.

Read as DNA, the sequence is TGTGCCAGCAGGACCACAGGGGGCAAAAACTATGGCTACACCTTC. Translated, it reads CASRTTGGKNYGYTF. The chain uses TRBV6-1 and TRBJ1-2; 9 central nucleotides agree with TRBD1. CDR1 and CDR2, per the germline V gene, are MNHNS and SASEGT. V trim: 6 bases; J trim: 2 bases; unmatched bases: 7. CDR3 length: 15 amino acids, cysteine to phenylalanine. Only the CDR3 DNA is retained, 45 bases long and in frame from the first base.